This T cell receptor beta chain comes out of a study of T cell changes during pregnancy in multiple sclerosis. J gave up 5 bases and V 1 base, and 4 bases lay outside the gene matches. The CDR3 sequence is 15 residues long. Germline V gene sequence: CDR1 SGHVS, CDR2 FNYEAQ. Sequenced by immunoSEQ multiplex PCR; TCRdb stores in-frame clones only, minus some. The table includes almost 20,000 clones, about nine tenths detected once. J is TRBJ2-5 and V is TRBV7-6; 10 bases are shared with TRBD1. The sequence derives from a female donor in good health, enrolled as a control in a pregnancy study. This sample comprised CD8+ T cells from peripheral blood mononuclear cells, obtained in the third trimester of pregnancy. CDR3 bases: TGTGCCAGCAGCTTAGTGGGACAGGGGTTTGAGACCCAGTACTTC. Protein: CASSLVGQGFETQYF.